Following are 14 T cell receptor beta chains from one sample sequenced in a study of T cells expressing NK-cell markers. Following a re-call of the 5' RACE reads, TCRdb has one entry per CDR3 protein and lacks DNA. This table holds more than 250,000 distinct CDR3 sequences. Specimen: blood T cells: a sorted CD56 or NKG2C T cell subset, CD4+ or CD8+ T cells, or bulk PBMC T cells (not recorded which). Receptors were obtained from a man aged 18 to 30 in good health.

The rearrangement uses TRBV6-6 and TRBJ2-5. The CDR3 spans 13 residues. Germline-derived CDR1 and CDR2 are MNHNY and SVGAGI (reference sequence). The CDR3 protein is CASSYRRSETQYF.

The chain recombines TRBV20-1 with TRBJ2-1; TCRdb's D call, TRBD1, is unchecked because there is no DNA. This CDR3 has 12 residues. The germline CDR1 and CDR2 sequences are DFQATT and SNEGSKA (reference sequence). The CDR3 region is CSARDRVYEQFF.

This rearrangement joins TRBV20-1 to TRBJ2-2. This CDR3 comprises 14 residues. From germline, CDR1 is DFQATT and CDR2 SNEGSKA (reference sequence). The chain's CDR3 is CSARDFSGSGELFF.

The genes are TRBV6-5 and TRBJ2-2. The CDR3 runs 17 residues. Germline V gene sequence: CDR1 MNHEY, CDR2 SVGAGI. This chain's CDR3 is CASSFRSTRSNTGELFF.

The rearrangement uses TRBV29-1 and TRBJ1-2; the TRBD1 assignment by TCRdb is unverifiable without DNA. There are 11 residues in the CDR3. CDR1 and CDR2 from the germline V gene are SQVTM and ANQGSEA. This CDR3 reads CSAGTGFGYTF.

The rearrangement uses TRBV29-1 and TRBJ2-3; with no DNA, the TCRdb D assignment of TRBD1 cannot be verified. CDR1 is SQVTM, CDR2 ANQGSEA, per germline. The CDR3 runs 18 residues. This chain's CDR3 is CSVDGGRGNKGSTDTQYF.

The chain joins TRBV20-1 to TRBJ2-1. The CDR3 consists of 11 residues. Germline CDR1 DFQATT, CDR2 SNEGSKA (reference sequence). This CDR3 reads CSARNGNEQFF.

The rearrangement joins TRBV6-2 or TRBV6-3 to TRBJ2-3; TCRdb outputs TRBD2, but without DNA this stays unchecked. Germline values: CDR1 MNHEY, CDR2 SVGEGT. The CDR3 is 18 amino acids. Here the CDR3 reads CASSHRVAGDLGIDTQYF.

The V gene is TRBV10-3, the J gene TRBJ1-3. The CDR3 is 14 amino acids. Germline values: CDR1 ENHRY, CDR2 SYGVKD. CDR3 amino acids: CAISALGRGNTIYF.

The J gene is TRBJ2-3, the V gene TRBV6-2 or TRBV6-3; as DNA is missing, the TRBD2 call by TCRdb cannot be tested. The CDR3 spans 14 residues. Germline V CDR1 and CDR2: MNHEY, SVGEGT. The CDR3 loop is CASLSGTRTDTQYF.

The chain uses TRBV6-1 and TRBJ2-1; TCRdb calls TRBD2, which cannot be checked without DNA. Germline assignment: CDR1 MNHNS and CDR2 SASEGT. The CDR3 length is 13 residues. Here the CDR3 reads CASSEVGGPSSFF.

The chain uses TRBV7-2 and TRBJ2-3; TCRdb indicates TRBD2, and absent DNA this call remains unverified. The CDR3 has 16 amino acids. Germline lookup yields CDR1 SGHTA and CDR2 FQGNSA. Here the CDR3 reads CASSLFVARGSDTQYF.

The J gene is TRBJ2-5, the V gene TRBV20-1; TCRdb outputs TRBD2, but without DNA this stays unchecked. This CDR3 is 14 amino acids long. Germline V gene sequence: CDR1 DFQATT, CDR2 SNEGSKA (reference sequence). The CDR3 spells CSASNSGGQETQYF.

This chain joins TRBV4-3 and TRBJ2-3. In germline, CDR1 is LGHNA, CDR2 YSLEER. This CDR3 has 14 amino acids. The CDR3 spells CASSQGGRTDTQYF.